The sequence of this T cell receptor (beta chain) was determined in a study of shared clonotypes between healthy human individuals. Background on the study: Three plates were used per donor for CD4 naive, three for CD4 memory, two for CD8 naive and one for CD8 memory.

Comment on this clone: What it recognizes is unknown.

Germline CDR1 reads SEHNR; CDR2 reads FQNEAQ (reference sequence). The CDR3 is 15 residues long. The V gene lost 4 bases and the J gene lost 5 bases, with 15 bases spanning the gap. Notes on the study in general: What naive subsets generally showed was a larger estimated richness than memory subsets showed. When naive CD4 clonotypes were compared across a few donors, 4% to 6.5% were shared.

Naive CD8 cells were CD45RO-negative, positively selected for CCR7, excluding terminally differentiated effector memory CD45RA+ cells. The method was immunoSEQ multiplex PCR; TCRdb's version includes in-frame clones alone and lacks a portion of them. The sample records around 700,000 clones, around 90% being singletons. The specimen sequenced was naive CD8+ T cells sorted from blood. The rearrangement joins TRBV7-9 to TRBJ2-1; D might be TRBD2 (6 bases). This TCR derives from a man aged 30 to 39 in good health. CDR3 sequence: CASSYPPGGDNEQFF. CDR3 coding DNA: TGTGCCAGCAGCTACCCTCCCGGAGGGGACAATGAGCAGTTCTTC.